The rows below give T cell receptor beta chains drawn from one sample of a study of T cell repertoires in cytomegalovirus infection. TCRdb independently ran MiXCR on the reads; one entry per CDR3 protein. This table holds some 180,000 distinct CDR3 sequences, roughly a fifth found once. Sequenced input: PBMCs. These receptors all come from a human donor in good health (CMV status not recorded). Some clones in this sample may be carry-over from other donors' samples. The CDR3 runs from the conserved cysteine through the conserved F or W. Fields, in order: D gene, clone size, J gene, V gene, CDR3 DNA, CDR3 protein. D genes are given only for firm matches. Size values are once, few and many counts, or a class for expanded clones, and some rows have none.

d_call: TRBD1
clone_size: few
j_call: TRBJ2-7
v_call: TRBV10-3
cdr3_nt: TGTGCCAGCGGGTCGGGACAGATAGAATACGAGCAGTACTTC
cdr3_aa: CASGSGQIEYEQYF

d_call: NA
clone_size: few
j_call: TRBJ1-5
v_call: TRBV19
cdr3_nt: TGTGCCAGTAGTTCTGTAGAAAGACAGCCCCAGCATTTT
cdr3_aa: CASSSVERQPQHF

d_call: TRBD1
clone_size: few
j_call: TRBJ2-5
v_call: TRBV12-3/TRBV12-4
cdr3_nt: TGTGCCAGCAGTCTCCTACAGGGGAGCGGTGAGACCCAGTACTTC
cdr3_aa: CASSLLQGSGETQYF

d_call: TRBD2
clone_size: many
j_call: TRBJ2-1
v_call: TRBV7-6
cdr3_nt: TGTCTCACACGGGACTACAACAATGAGCAGTTCTTC
cdr3_aa: CLTRDYNNEQFF

d_call: TRBD1
clone_size: NA
j_call: TRBJ2-5
v_call: TRBV23-1
cdr3_nt: TGCGCCAGCAGTCAAAGGGGACAGGGGTTGGAGACCCAGTACTTC
cdr3_aa: CASSQRGQGLETQYF

d_call: NA
clone_size: few
j_call: TRBJ2-1
v_call: TRBV11-2
cdr3_nt: TGTGCCAGCAGCGTAAGTGCGGGATACTACAATGAGCAGTTCTTC
cdr3_aa: CASSVSAGYYNEQFF

d_call: NA
clone_size: many
j_call: TRBJ1-5
v_call: TRBV7-9
cdr3_nt: TGTGCCAGCAGCTTTAATGACCCAGGGATTCCGGGCAATCAGCCCCAGCATTTT
cdr3_aa: CASSFNDPGIPGNQPQHF

d_call: TRBD1
clone_size: NA
j_call: TRBJ2-5
v_call: TRBV12-3/TRBV12-4
cdr3_nt: TGTGCCAGCAGTCCCGGTGGGAACAGGGGCATGACCCAGTACTTC
cdr3_aa: CASSPGGNRGMTQYF

d_call: TRBD2
clone_size: NA
j_call: TRBJ2-3
v_call: TRBV3-1
cdr3_nt: TGTGCCAGCAGGGCTAGCGGGAGGGAAGATAGGCAGTATTTT
cdr3_aa: CASRASGREDRQYF

d_call: TRBD1
clone_size: NA
j_call: TRBJ1-5
v_call: TRBV6-1
cdr3_nt: TGTGCCAGCAGTCCAGGGGGAAACGGTCAGCCCCAGCATTTT
cdr3_aa: CASSPGGNGQPQHF

d_call: NA
clone_size: few
j_call: TRBJ1-1
v_call: TRBV18
cdr3_nt: TGTGCCAGCTCACCCAGGATGGTGGGCACTGAAGCTTTCTTT
cdr3_aa: CASSPRMVGTEAFF

d_call: NA
clone_size: few
j_call: TRBJ2-3
v_call: TRBV6-4
cdr3_nt: TGTGCCAGCAGTGTGGGGGGCCCGGGCCCAGATACGCAGTATTTT
cdr3_aa: CASSVGGPGPDTQYF

d_call: NA
clone_size: few
j_call: TRBJ2-3
v_call: TRBV6-1
cdr3_nt: TGTGCCAGCAGTGCAAGCTCGCGGACAGATACGCAGTATTTT
cdr3_aa: CASSASSRTDTQYF

d_call: NA
clone_size: few
j_call: TRBJ2-3
v_call: TRBV11-3
cdr3_nt: TGTGCCAGCAGCTTATCGGACGACACAGATACGCAGTATTTT
cdr3_aa: CASSLSDDTDTQYF

d_call: NA
clone_size: few
j_call: TRBJ1-1
v_call: TRBV7-9
cdr3_nt: TGTGCCAGCAGCTTAGGGGCAGCCGCGAACACTGAAGCTTTCTTT
cdr3_aa: CASSLGAAANTEAFF

d_call: NA
clone_size: few
j_call: TRBJ1-4
v_call: TRBV28
cdr3_nt: TGTGCCAGCAGTTCGAACAGGATTGAAAAACTGTTTTTT
cdr3_aa: CASSSNRIEKLFF

d_call: NA
clone_size: few
j_call: TRBJ2-1
v_call: TRBV29-1
cdr3_nt: TGCAGCCCCAGCGGGCCTACCGCACAGGGGAATGAGCAGTTCTTC
cdr3_aa: CSPSGPTAQGNEQFF

d_call: NA
clone_size: NA
j_call: TRBJ1-1
v_call: TRBV28
cdr3_nt: TGTGCCAGCAGAGACACAAACACTGAAGCTTTCTTT
cdr3_aa: CASRDTNTEAFF

d_call: NA
clone_size: many
j_call: TRBJ2-1
v_call: TRBV7-2
cdr3_nt: TGTGCCAGCAGCTCAAGACTACTTTCCAATGAGCAGTTCTTC
cdr3_aa: CASSSRLLSNEQFF

d_call: NA
clone_size: few
j_call: TRBJ2-7
v_call: TRBV14
cdr3_nt: TGTGCCAGCAGCCAAGATCGGGGGTCGGACGAGCAGTACTTC
cdr3_aa: CASSQDRGSDEQYF